Following are 17 T cell receptor beta chains from one sample sequenced in a study of blood T cell repertoires in COVID-19 (TCRdb year 2020). Libraries were constructed by the immunoSEQ multiplex PCR assay. TCRdb mirrors the immuneACCESS table, restricted to in-frame sequences. Some clones are absent from its copies; in checked studies, under half trace to an unresolved V gene, and the reason for the others is unknown. The table for this sample lists under 200,000 clones; about four fifths of them were counted only once. Approximately 2.4% of the sample belongs to the ten largest clones. Specimen: peripheral blood. Receptor source: a human donor with acute or convalescent COVID-19. The donor label of this sample is uncertain.

For the CDR3, the DNA is TGTGCCAGCAGCTTCTCTGGGGGAGGGCGGCAAGAGACCCAGTACTTC. It codes for CASSFSGGGRQETQYF. V gene TRBV11-2 combines with J gene TRBJ2-5, with 7 bases identical to TRBD2. CDR3 length: 16 amino acids. V gave up 3 bases and J gave up 2 bases; unmatched junction bases: 9. Germline V CDR1 and CDR2: SGHAT, FQNNGV.

The V call is TRBV5-7, the J call TRBJ2-3, with D possibly being TRBD2 (5 bases). TRBV5-7 is treated as an ORF (open reading frame) with a function not yet certain. V was shortened by 1 base and J by 4 bases, with 7 bases between the two germline ends. This CDR3 comprises 13 residues. The CDR3 region has the DNA TGTGCCAGCAGCTTGACGGAGGCAGATACGCAGTATTTT. Its translation is CASSLTEADTQYF.

This chain uses TRBV12-5 with TRBJ1-6, with D unresolved. CDR1 is LGHNT and CDR2 is FRNRAP in the germline V gene. V gave up 5 bases and J gave up 13 bases, with 15 bases separating them. The CDR3 runs 13 residues. CDR3 residues: CASGPDPGWPLHF. The CDR3 DNA is TGTGCTAGTGGTCCAGACCCGGGGTGGCCCCTCCACTTT. The complete variable domain, with remaining parts taken from reference TRBV12-5 and TRBJ1-6, reads DARVTQTPRHKVTEMGQEVTMRCQPILGHNTVFWYRQTMMQGLELLAYFRNRAPLDDSGMPKDRFSAEMPDATLATLKIQPSEPRDSAVYFCASGPDPGWPLHFGNGTRLTVT.

The chain has TRBV5-1 and TRBJ1-1; 10 bases map to TRBD1. This CDR3 has 16 amino acids. Germline loops: CDR1 SGHRS, CDR2 YFSETQ. Germline trimming cut 3 bases from V and 1 base from J; bases unmatched to any gene: 6. The CDR3 spells CASSSLTGGRNTEAFF. The CDR3 nucleotides read TGCGCCAGCAGCTCTTTGACAGGGGGCCGGAACACTGAAGCTTTCTTT.

This sequence joins TRBV5-1 and TRBJ2-5; 14 bases are a match to TRBD2. CDR1 is SGHRS and CDR2 is YFSETQ in the germline V gene. Germline trimming cut 4 bases from V and 7 bases from J; bases unmatched to any gene: 6. The length of the CDR3 is 15 residues. The CDR3 region is CASSGGLAGDGTQYF. CDR3 DNA sequence: TGCGCCAGCAGCGGGGGACTAGCGGGAGATGGGACCCAGTACTTC.

The rearrangement joins TRBV6-6 to TRBJ2-1; 8 nucleotides align to TRBD2. The CDR3 consists of 16 residues. The trim removed 6 bases at V and 7 bases at J, leaving 14 bases unmatched. Germline V gene lookup returns CDR1 MNHNY and CDR2 SVGAGI (reference sequence). CDR3: CASSSSPGGPSNEQFF. For the CDR3, the DNA is TGTGCCAGCAGCTCCTCTCCGGGAGGGCCCTCGAATGAGCAGTTCTTC.

The rearrangement uses TRBV6-5 and TRBJ2-5; D is unresolved. Trimming removed 6 bases at V and 2 bases at J, with 10 bases between. The CDR3 loop spans 13 amino acids. Germline V CDR1 and CDR2: MNHEY, SVGAGI. Here the CDR3 DNA reads TGTGCCAGCAGCTATTCGCCGCAAGAGACCCAGTACTTC. Amino acid sequence: CASSYSPQETQYF.

The V gene is TRBV2, the J gene TRBJ1-2, with 7 bases lining up with TRBD1. Trimming removed 10 bases from V and 5 bases from J; junction bases left unmatched: 7. There are 12 residues in the CDR3. The germline CDR1 and CDR2 sequences are SNHLY and FYNNEI. CDR3 sequence: CATTVQGYGYTF. CDR3 nucleotides: TGTGCCACAACGGTACAGGGGTATGGCTACACCTTC.

The rearrangement uses TRBV29-1 and TRBJ2-7, with 9 bases that match TRBD1. J lost 5 bases, V lost 1 base, and 6 bases had no gene match. The germline gives CDR1 SQVTM, CDR2 ANQGSEA. This CDR3 is built from 14 residues. The CDR3 bases are TGCAGCGTTGAAGGTGGGACAGGGACGCACGAGCAGTACTTC. Its translation: CSVEGGTGTHEQYF.

The chain is built from TRBV11-2 and TRBJ2-3, with 7 nucleotides matching TRBD1. From germline, CDR1 is SGHAT and CDR2 FQNNGV. CDR3 length equals 15 residues. Trimming at V came to 0 bases and at J to 4 bases, leaving 4 bases not matched to a gene. CDR3 loop: CASSLDWTGSDTQYF. CDR3 sequence (DNA): TGTGCCAGCAGCTTAGATTGGACAGGATCAGATACGCAGTATTTT.

J is TRBJ1-1 and V is TRBV5-1; the match to TRBD1 covers 12 bases. CDR1 is SGHRS, CDR2 YFSETQ, per germline. The CDR3 consists of 15 residues. Trimming took 5 bases from V and 5 from J; bases not matched to a gene: 7. The CDR3 nucleotides read TGCGCCAGCAGATCCGGGACAGGGGGCCGGACTGAAGCTTTCTTT. It is translated as CASRSGTGGRTEAFF.

The chain combines TRBV27 with TRBJ1-5, with TRBD1 as a possible D gene (5 bases). Looked up from germline, CDR1 is MNHEY and CDR2 is SMNVEV (reference sequence). The CDR3 is 14 amino acids. Trimming took off 0 bases at V and 6 bases at J, with 9 bases between the two ends. The CDR3 DNA is TGTGCCAGCAGTTTATCTGGGGCGGTTCAGCCCCAGCATTTT. This translates into CASSLSGAVQPQHF.

The chain recombines TRBV2 with TRBJ2-1, with TRBD1 matching over 8 bases. The CDR3 contains 14 residues. With 4 bases clipped from V and 7 bases from J, the junction kept 6 bases outside the gene matches. Germline CDR1 SNHLY, CDR2 FYNNEI. CDR3 bases: TGTGCCAGCAGTGGAGACAGGGGTGGGAATGAGCAGTTCTTC. It specifies CASSGDRGGNEQFF.

The chain links TRBV30 to TRBJ1-2; a weak D match, TRBD1 (5 bases). CDR1 GTSNPN and CDR2 SVGIG come from the germline V gene (reference sequence). The CDR3 is made up of 14 amino acids. V was pared by 1 base and J by 2 bases, with 11 bases between. This CDR3 is CAWSGHQGNYGYTF. The DNA for the CDR3 is TGTGCCTGGAGTGGCCACCAGGGCAACTATGGCTACACCTTC.

The gene calls are TRBV30 and TRBJ2-1; 14 bases align to TRBD2. Germline V gene data show CDR1 as GTSNPN and CDR2 as SVGIG (reference sequence). The CDR3 has 13 residues. The V and J ends lost 3 bases and 9 bases, in that order; junction bases with no gene match: 1. CDR3: CAWRGTSGGEQFF. The CDR3 DNA is TGTGCCTGGAGAGGGACTAGCGGGGGTGAGCAGTTCTTC.

This chain connects TRBV19 to TRBJ2-4; 9 bases are shared with TRBD1. Trimming removed 6 bases from V and 6 bases from J; junction bases left unmatched: 3. The length of the CDR3 is 13 residues. Germline assignment: CDR1 LNHDA and CDR2 SQIVND (reference sequence). The CDR3: CASRVTGGNIQYF. CDR3 nucleotides: TGTGCCAGTAGAGTGACAGGGGGAAACATTCAGTACTTC.

The chain couples TRBV3-1 (or the pseudogene TRBV3-2) to TRBJ1-3; D call uncertain. Germline V gives CDR1 LGHDT, CDR2 YNNKEL (reference sequence). The CDR3 covers 14 residues. V dropped 2 bases and J dropped 0 bases, with 5 bases sitting between them. CDR3 residues: CASSQMSSGNTIYF. The CDR3 DNA follows: TGTGCCAGCAGCCAAATGAGCTCTGGAAACACCATATATTTT.